The rows below give T cell receptor beta chains drawn from one sample of a study of blood T cell repertoires in COVID-19. Sequencing used immunoSEQ multiplex PCR; TCRdb keeps in-frame clones, though not all of them. The table records about 59,000 clones, about 70% of them present only once. Source material: peripheral blood. These receptors all come from a woman aged 45-65 years with active or convalescent COVID-19. CDR3s include the opening cysteine and the closing phenylalanine or tryptophan. A D gene is named only where the DNA matches it firmly. Only some rows state a clone size, as once, few, many or a class for expanded clones.

cdr3_length,v_call,j_call,d_call,clone_size,cdr3_aa,cdr3_nt
16,TRBV5-4,TRBJ2-5,TRBD2,-,CASSSMPSGYQETQYF,TGTGCCAGCAGCTCTATGCCTAGCGGGTACCAAGAGACCCAGTACTTC
15,TRBV3-1/TRBV3-2,TRBJ1-3,-,-,CASSQGGGSGNTIYF,TGTGCCAGCAGCCAAGGTGGGGGGAGTGGAAACACCATATATTTT
12,TRBV7-6,TRBJ2-7,-,few,CASSPNSYEQYF,TGTGCCAGCAGTCCAAATTCCTACGAGCAGTACTTC
12,TRBV19,TRBJ1-1,-,-,CASTQGWTEAFF,TGTGCCAGTACACAGGGCTGGACTGAAGCTTTCTTT
16,TRBV18,TRBJ1-4,-,few,CASSPNLPRANEKLFF,TGTGCCAGCTCACCCAACCTACCCCGGGCTAATGAAAAACTGTTTTTT
18,TRBV3-1/TRBV3-2,TRBJ2-3,-,-,CASSQSKGGIQRADTQYF,TGTGCCAGCAGCCAATCGAAAGGAGGAATTCAAAGGGCAGATACGCAGTATTTT
14,TRBV27,TRBJ2-7,-,-,CASSLFYSSYEQYF,TGTGCCAGCAGTTTATTTTACAGCTCCTACGAGCAGTACTTC
14,TRBV11-2,TRBJ2-7,TRBD2,-,CASSLGGGRDEQYF,TGTGCCAGCAGCTTAGGGGGGGGACGAGACGAGCAGTACTTC
16,TRBV7-6,TRBJ2-3,TRBD2,-,CASSFLASGTTDTQYF,TGTGCCAGCAGCTTTCTGGCTAGCGGGACTACAGATACGCAGTATTTT
12,TRBV7-9,TRBJ2-1,-,-,CASSLSANEQFF,TGTGCCAGCAGCTTGTCTGCGAATGAGCAGTTCTTC
16,TRBV7-9,TRBJ2-7,-,-,CASSLRSRGRFDEQYF,TGTGCCAGCAGCTTGCGGAGCAGGGGAAGGTTCGACGAGCAGTACTTC
15,TRBV7-9,TRBJ2-2,TRBD2,-,CASRFSGTNTGELFF,TGTGCCAGCAGATTTAGCGGGACGAACACCGGGGAGCTGTTTTTT
13,TRBV5-5,TRBJ1-2,-,-,CASSFSRDYGYTF,TGTGCCAGCAGCTTCTCCAGGGATTATGGCTACACCTTC
14,TRBV7-2,TRBJ2-7,TRBD1,-,CASSSGTGFYEQYF,TGTGCCAGCAGCTCCGGGACAGGATTCTACGAGCAGTACTTC
14,TRBV11-2,TRBJ2-1,TRBD1,-,CASSPGQGYDEQFF,TGTGCCAGCAGCCCGGGACAGGGATACGATGAGCAGTTCTTC
15,TRBV2,TRBJ1-2,-,many,CASRITGLNNYGYTF,TGTGCCAGCAGGATAACAGGGCTGAATAACTATGGCTACACCTTC
15,TRBV6-1,TRBJ2-3,-,-,CASSEAHGQRDTQYF,TGTGCCAGCAGTGAAGCGCACGGACAGCGGGATACGCAGTATTTT
14,TRBV5-4,TRBJ2-5,TRBD1,-,CASSPRTGQETQYF,TGTGCCAGCAGCCCAAGGACAGGACAGGAGACCCAGTACTTC
11,TRBV6-7,TRBJ1-1,-,-,CASSVRMEAFF,TGTGCCAGCAGTGTGAGGATGGAAGCTTTCTTT
13,TRBV6-1,TRBJ1-2,-,few,CASSEAGGFGYTF,TGTGCCAGCAGTGAAGCGGGGGGGTTTGGCTACACCTTC
15,TRBV30,TRBJ2-2,TRBD1,-,CAWSAGTGGPGELFF,TGTGCCTGGAGTGCTGGGACAGGGGGACCCGGGGAGCTGTTTTTT
15,TRBV2,TRBJ2-1,TRBD1,-,CASRATGGSYNEQFF,TGTGCCAGCAGGGCTACAGGGGGCTCCTACAATGAGCAGTTCTTC
15,TRBV10-3,TRBJ2-7,-,-,CAISELSGYTYEQYF,TGTGCCATCAGTGAGCTCTCAGGGTATACCTACGAGCAGTACTTC
13,TRBV7-9,TRBJ2-3,-,-,CASSLQSDSTQYF,TGTGCCAGCAGCCTCCAATCAGACTCTACGCAGTATTTT
15,TRBV6-5,TRBJ1-6,-,few,CASSSLLSSNSPLHF,TGTGCCAGCAGCTCCTTATTAAGCTCCAATTCACCCCTCCACTTT
13,TRBV2,TRBJ2-3,-,once,CASSEAVGRTQYF,TGTGCCAGCAGTGAAGCGGTTGGGAGAACGCAGTATTTT
16,TRBV12-2,TRBJ1-6,-,few,CASRSPDRAYNSPLHF,TGTGCAAGTCGCTCCCCGGACAGGGCCTATAATTCACCCCTCCACTTT
13,TRBV19,TRBJ2-5,-,once,CASSWPGRETQYF,TGTGCCAGTAGTTGGCCAGGGCGGGAGACCCAGTACTTC
10,TRBV29-1,TRBJ2-3,-,few,CSPSTDTQYF,TGCAGCCCTAGCACAGATACGCAGTATTTT
11,TRBV7-9,TRBJ1-1,-,-,CASSGPIEAFF,TGTGCCAGCAGCGGCCCGATTGAAGCTTTCTTT
15,TRBV5-4,TRBJ1-2,-,-,CASSLGAGAPDGYTF,TGTGCCAGCAGCTTGGGGGCGGGGGCGCCGGACGGCTACACCTTC
12,TRBV5-6,TRBJ1-2,-,-,CASSPDSYGYTF,TGTGCCAGCAGCCCGGACTCCTATGGCTACACCTTC
16,TRBV4-1,TRBJ1-5,TRBD1,-,CASSQDRDRANQPQHF,TGCGCCAGCAGCCAAGATAGGGACAGGGCCAATCAGCCCCAGCATTTT
14,TRBV6-2/TRBV6-3,TRBJ2-1,TRBD2,medium-sized,CASSLLADPGEQFF,TGTGCCAGCAGTTTACTAGCGGACCCAGGGGAGCAGTTCTTC
20,TRBV5-1,TRBJ2-5,TRBD1,-,CASSLELDRGLGGAQETQYF,TGCGCCAGCAGCTTGGAACTTGACAGGGGGCTGGGGGGAGCTCAAGAGACCCAGTACTTC
11,TRBV30,TRBJ1-2,-,-,CAWSGRGGYTF,TGTGCCTGGAGCGGCAGGGGTGGCTACACCTTC
12,TRBV5-1,TRBJ2-4,-,-,CASSLGESVQYF,TGCGCCAGCAGCTTGGGGGAGTCGGTTCAGTACTTC
15,TRBV6-1,TRBJ1-2,TRBD1,-,CASSDLGTGAYGYTF,TGTGCCAGCAGTGATTTAGGGACAGGGGCTTATGGCTACACCTTC
15,TRBV19,TRBJ2-3,TRBD2,-,CASSNSGRAGDTQYF,TGTGCCAGTAGTAATAGCGGGAGGGCAGGAGATACGCAGTATTTT
13,TRBV9,TRBJ2-2,-,-,CASSVASSGELFF,TGTGCCAGCAGCGTAGCTAGCTCCGGGGAGCTGTTTTTT
14,TRBV7-2,TRBJ1-4,-,-,CASSLGGFNEKLFF,TGTGCCAGCAGCCTAGGAGGGTTTAATGAAAAACTGTTTTTT